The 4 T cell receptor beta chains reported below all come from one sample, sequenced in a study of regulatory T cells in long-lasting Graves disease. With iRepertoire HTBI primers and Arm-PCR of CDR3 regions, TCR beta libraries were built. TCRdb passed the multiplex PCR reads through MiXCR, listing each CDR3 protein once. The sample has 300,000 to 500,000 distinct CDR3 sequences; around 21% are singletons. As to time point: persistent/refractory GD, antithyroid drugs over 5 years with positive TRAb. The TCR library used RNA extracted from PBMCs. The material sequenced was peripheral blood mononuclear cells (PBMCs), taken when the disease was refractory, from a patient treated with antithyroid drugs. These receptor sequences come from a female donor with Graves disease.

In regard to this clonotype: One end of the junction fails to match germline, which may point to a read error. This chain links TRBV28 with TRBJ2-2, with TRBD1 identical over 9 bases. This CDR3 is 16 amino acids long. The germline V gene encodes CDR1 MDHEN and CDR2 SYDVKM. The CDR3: CASIIGGQGHSGEPFF. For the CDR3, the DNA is TGTGCCAGCATCATAGGGGGACAGGGACACTCCGGGGAGCCGTTTTTT.

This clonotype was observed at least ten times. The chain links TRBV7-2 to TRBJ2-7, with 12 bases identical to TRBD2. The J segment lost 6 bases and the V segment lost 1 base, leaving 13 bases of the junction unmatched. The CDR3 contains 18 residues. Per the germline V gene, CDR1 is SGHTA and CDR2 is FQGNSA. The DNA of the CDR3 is TGTGCCAGCAGCTTAGACCTTGGACTAGCGGGGACCTCGGGCGAGCAGTACTTC. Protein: CASSLDLGLAGTSGEQYF.

The CDR3 region has the DNA TGTGCCAGCAGCTCACAGGGTATCGGCACTGAAGCTTTCTTT. Translating it yields CASSSQGIGTEAFF. The rearrangement joins TRBV12-3 or TRBV12-4 to TRBJ1-1; weak D call: TRBD1 (6 bases). The CDR3 has 14 amino acids. Trimming shortened V by 6 bases and J by 4 bases, and 15 bases separated the two germline ends.

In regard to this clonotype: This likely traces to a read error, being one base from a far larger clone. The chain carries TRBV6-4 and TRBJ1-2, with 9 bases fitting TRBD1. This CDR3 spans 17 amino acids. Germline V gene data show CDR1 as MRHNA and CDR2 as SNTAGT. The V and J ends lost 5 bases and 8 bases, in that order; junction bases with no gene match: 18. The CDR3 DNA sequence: TGTGCCAGCAGTTACGGAACAGGGGGCGCGGTTCAAGGGGGCTACACCTTC. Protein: CASSYGTGGAVQGGYTF.